The 5 T cell receptor beta chains below were found in one sample sequenced in a study of blood T cell repertoires in COVID-19. Assay: immunoSEQ multiplex PCR; the TCRdb copy retains only in-frame clones and omits some. The sample consists of about 170,000 clones, roughly 81% of them appearing once. Source material: peripheral blood. The receptor source for this set is a man aged 40-55 years who had recovered from COVID-19.

The rearrangement joins TRBV5-4 to TRBJ2-7, with D possibly being TRBD1 (5 bases). With 3 bases removed from V and 4 bases from J, the gap between germline ends came to 17 bases. Per the germline V gene, CDR1 is SGHNT and CDR2 is YYREEE (reference sequence). This CDR3 spans 15 amino acids. The CDR3 region has the DNA TGTGCCAGCAGCTCCCGCGTACAGGATGTTTACGAGCAGTACTTC. It translates to CASSSRVQDVYEQYF.

J is TRBJ1-6 and V is TRBV5-6; TRBD1 agrees at 9 bases. The CDR3 contains 15 residues. CDR1 and CDR2 (germline): SGHDT, YYEEEE. J was trimmed by 9 bases and V by 4 bases; bases with no gene match: 8. For the CDR3, the DNA is TGTGCCAGCAGCAGACCGGGACAGGGAGTTTCACCCCTCCACTTT. The encoded protein is CASSRPGQGVSPLHF.

V gene TRBV5-6 combines with J gene TRBJ2-1; 13 bases line up with TRBD2. The V and J ends lost 4 bases and 1 base, in that order; junction bases with no gene match: 8. CDR1 is SGHDT and CDR2 is YYEEEE in the germline V gene. The CDR3 totals 18 residues. The CDR3, as DNA: TGTGCCAGCAGCCGAGCACTAGCGGGAGGGAAATCCTACAATGAGCAGTTCTTC. Protein product: CASSRALAGGKSYNEQFF.

CDR3 in DNA: TGTGCCATCCTCCACAGGGGCAGTGGCTACACCTTC. Its protein product is CAILHRGSGYTF. The J gene is TRBJ1-2, the V gene TRBV13, with 7 bases that match TRBD1. Germline V gene data show CDR1 as PRHDT and CDR2 as FYEKMQ (reference sequence). The CDR3 is 12 amino acids. Germline trimming cut 10 bases from V and 7 bases from J; bases unmatched to any gene: 9. Based on the CDR3 plus reference TRBV13 and TRBJ1-2, the full variable domain is AAGVIQSPRHLIKEKRETATLKCYPIPRHDTVYWYQQGPGQDPQFLISFYEKMQSDKGSIPDRFSAQQFSDYHSELNMSSLELGDSALYFCAILHRGSGYTFGSGTRLTVV.

The chain joins TRBV5-5 to TRBJ1-5; D is uncertain. CDR3 size: 15 residues. Germline V gene data show CDR1 as SGHKS and CDR2 as YYEKEE (reference sequence). Trimming pared 1 base from V and 2 bases from J, leaving 10 bases between. The CDR3 DNA is TGTGCCAGCAGCTTGTATGTAAGAGGCAATCAGCCCCAGCATTTT. This gives the protein CASSLYVRGNQPQHF.